This TCR beta chain was documented in a study of OX40 agonist ivuxolimab in advanced cancers. Study results and limitations: There were, on average, more expanded clones in CD8+ T cells than in CD4+.

Method: immunoSEQ multiplex PCR; TCRdb's copy keeps in-frame clones and lacks some. The table lists about 110,000 clones, approximately 89% of them singletons. The CDR3 covers 17 residues. Trimming at V came to 3 bases and at J to 6 bases, leaving 9 bases not matched to a gene. From germline, CDR1 is SGHAT and CDR2 FQNNGV. With regard to this clone: The target antigen is unknown.

The sample was CD4+ or CD8+ T cells sorted from blood, taken in a trial of the OX40 agonist ivuxolimab. The source is an adult with an advanced solid tumor such as melanoma, head and neck, liver or kidney cancer. The genes are TRBV11-2 and TRBJ2-1; 12 nucleotides align to TRBD2. As DNA, the CDR3 is TGTGCCAGCAGCTTGGACGAACTAGCGGGGGGACTCAATGAGCAGTTCTTC. This gives the protein CASSLDELAGGLNEQFF.